This T cell receptor (beta chain) was documented in a study of T cells in Graves' hyperthyroidism and ophthalmopathy (dated by TCRdb to the late 2010s). As for the study more broadly: Peripheral blood samples were taken at initial diagnosis, before any treatment was given. An independent validation cohort of some 18 hyperthyroidism patients and roughly 16 patients who later progressed to ophthalmopathy tested prospective prediction of ophthalmopathy. The approximately 100 discovery patients were randomly divided into training and test sets at a 7:3 ratio. Thyroid tissue and blood T-cell repertoires from more than 5 Graves' hyperthyroidism patients were also compared in the study. Once sampling was done, hyperthyroidism patients were given methimazole at a starting dose of 30 mg daily, whereas ophthalmopathy patients were given high-dose intravenous methylprednisolone. To identify TCR V-J signatures that set the groups apart, the researchers used a discovery cohort of about a hundred patients, made up of roughly 40 with Graves' ophthalmopathy and approximately 57 with stable Graves' hyperthyroidism. TCR Vbeta CDR3 sequencing of 130 to 150 peripheral blood samples (over 40 ophthalmopathy, 75 hyperthyroidism and roughly 17 progressor patients) is reported in the paper.

Ophthalmopathy patients had moderately to severely active disease, Clinical Activity Score of at least 3, NOSPECS grade of at least 4, and duration under 3 months. The study excluded patients with uncontrolled infections, other autoimmune diseases, pregnancy or lactation. Clinical symptoms, serum thyroxine and TRAb, thyroid ultrasound, and orbital computed tomography formed the basis for the diagnoses. PBMCs were isolated from about 10 ml of fresh peripheral blood by Ficoll-Paque density gradient centrifugation. Total RNA was extracted with Trizol reagent, and quality was checked on an Agilent 2100 Bioanalyzer. This clonotype was counted between two and nine times. Its cognate antigen has yet to be identified. Within one base of it there is no much larger clone, and no base qualities were kept. Amplification of TCR beta CDR3 regions was carried out from RNA transcripts. The first round of RT-PCR for the TCR CDR3 was performed with the HTBI primer set and the Qiagen OneStep RT-PCR kit. Libraries were constructed in a second round of multiplex PCR, after which size selection and purification were performed. The libraries were sequenced on an Illumina HiSeq2000 using paired-end 100 bp reads. In the source study's methods: SOAPnuke was used to process the raw data, throwing out any read that contained adapters or uncalled bases, had a mean Phred below 15, or lacked an exact constant-primer or identifier match. COPE v1.2.5 was used to merge the high-quality paired reads, and each unique nucleotide sequence was defined as a clonotype. Clonotypes were aligned to IMGT TRBV, TRBD and TRBJ reference segments using MiTCR v1.1. The analysis included only V-J combinations with a frequency above 0.0001, which together covered around 99% of the repertoires. The TCS score was defined as the ratio of F50 (clonal expansion) to E x V (chaos), calculated using BLOSUM62-based TCRdist between CDR3 peptides within each V-J. Welch's t-statistics and random forest reduced roughly 530 V-J features to 13, which were used in a naive Bayes classifier (R e1071). TCRdb handled the public reads itself, with Q25 trimming in fastp and clone calling in MiXCR, and kept productive beta chains. Every distinct CDR3 protein forms one entry, paired with its most common genes and DNA. The V and J calls here are based on TCRdb, not the publication. The sample table contains some 350,000 distinct CDR3 sequences; only one count was recorded for approximately 13% of them. Clones ranked in the top ten supply around 32% of the sample.

The study at large found these results: Sample size was not statistically predetermined, and investigators were not blinded to group allocation. In validation, progression to ophthalmopathy was predicted by the model with 70.59% sensitivity and 72% to 85% specificity, a median of approximately 6.5 months before onset. A model built on a 13 V-J signature distinguished ophthalmopathy from stable hyperthyroidism, reaching about 89% sensitivity and about 81% specificity in cross-validation and 80%/75% in testing. Most expanded thyroid clonotypes (frequency above 0.001) were also found in blood, which suggests that blood repertoires may mirror thyroid immune responses.

Source material: blood. This TCR came from a woman aged 40-49 years with Graves' ophthalmopathy.

CDR3 region: CASRRGGNEKLFF. The DNA is TGTGCCAGCAGGCGGGGGGGCAATGAAAAACTGTTTTTT. The receptor chain draws on TRBV3-1 and TRBJ1-4; 6 matching bases give a weak D call of TRBD1. The CDR3 measures 13 amino acids from cysteine to phenylalanine. CDR3 DNA only is kept here, 39 bases in frame from base 1. V sheds 6 bases and J sheds 5 bases, leaving 10 bases between their ends. CDR1 and CDR2 are read off the germline V gene (reference sequence) as LGHDT and YNNKEL. The variable domain in full, with residues beyond the CDR3 obtained from the reference TRBV3-1 and TRBJ1-4 genes, is DTAVSQTPKYLVTQMGNDKSIKCEQNLGHDTMYWYKQDSKKFLKIMFSYNNKELIINETVPNRFSPKSPDKAHLNLHINSLELGDSAVYFCASRRGGNEKLFFGSGTQLSVL.